The source of this TCR beta chain is a study of blood T cell repertoires in COVID-19. Study-wide background: COVID-19 samples, acute and convalescent, were from the United States, Italy and Spain. From T cells, B-cell-depleted T cells, or PBMCs came the material, which was cDNA or gDNA.

CDR1 is SNHLY, CDR2 FYNNEI, per germline. Trimming stripped 1 base from V and 5 bases from J, with 10 bases between. This CDR3 spans 14 amino acids. Seattle enrolled patients during active infection and tracked them longitudinally. Source study methods: Estimation of nucleated cell counts relied on the amplification of reference gene primers. Libraries were prepared by immunoSEQ multiplex PCR; TCRdb keeps only in-frame clonotypes and omits some of them. V, J and clone size are taken as reported in that table, and D and trimming were inferred from the DNA itself. The sample lists about 390,000 clones; over 75% were seen once.

The sample comprised peripheral blood. The sequence derives from a woman in her sixties or seventies with COVID-19, enrolled during active disease. The chain uses TRBV2 and TRBJ2-3; TRBD1 might be the D (6 bases). This CDR3 reads CASSEGTVGDTQYF. The DNA of the CDR3 is TGTGCCAGCAGTGAAGGGACAGTAGGAGATACGCAGTATTTT.